The 3 T cell receptor beta chains in this list originate from one sample, sequenced in a study of T cells in Graves' hyperthyroidism and ophthalmopathy. The CDR3 regions of TCR beta were amplified from RNA transcripts. Primed by the HTBI set, a first-round RT-PCR was run on the TCR CDR3. MiXCR was run by TCRdb on the multiplex PCR reads, yielding one entry per CDR3 protein. The sample holds roughly 740,000 distinct CDR3 sequences; about a sixth are singletons and the top ten take approximately 8%. Sequenced material: blood. Receptor source: a man younger than 30 with Graves' hyperthyroidism.

This clonotype was found a few times. A read error may produce the germline difference seen at one junction end. The gene calls are TRBV29-1 and TRBJ2-1; D may match TRBD1 or TRBD2 (5 bases each). Per germline, CDR1 SQVTM and CDR2 ANQGSEA. The CDR3 loop spans 13 amino acids. The DNA of the CDR3 is TGCAGGGTTGGGGGAGCCTCGTACAATGAGCAGTTCTTC. Translated, it gives CRVGGASYNEQFF.

There are a few counts of this clonotype. The chain couples TRBV20-1 to TRBJ2-7; D is unclear. Germline V gives CDR1 DFQATT, CDR2 SNEGSKA (reference sequence). The CDR3 has 8 amino acids. CDR3 sequence reads: CRVMEQYF. The CDR3 DNA follows: TGCAGGGTTATGGAGCAGTACTTC.

This clonotype was detected ten times or more. In DNA, the CDR3 is TGTGCCAGCAGTAAAAAAAGGACAGTGGGACCTGAAGCTTTCTTT. Translation gives CASSKKRTVGPEAFF. J is TRBJ1-1 and V is TRBV6-1; perhaps TRBD1 as D (6 bases). Germline assignment: CDR1 MNHNS and CDR2 SASEGT. V was clipped by 5 bases and J by 6 bases, with 19 bases between them. This CDR3 is built from 15 residues.